This T cell receptor beta chain was sequenced during a study of PD-1 blockade in classical Hodgkin lymphoma. General study results and limits: Those achieving complete response showed baseline diversity like newly diagnosed patients.

A note on this clone: Its matching antigen is unknown. This sample includes further DNA sequences coding for the same CDR3.

This CDR3 is 14 amino acids long. Trimming removed 6 bases from V and 2 bases from J; junction bases left unmatched: 6. CDR1 is MNHEY and CDR2 is SVGAGI in the germline V gene. The time point denotes: cycle 4 day 1 (C4D1), after more than 5 weeks of nivolumab. Each patient relapsed following autologous stem cell transplantation, and prior brentuximab vedotin exposure differed. By magnetic negative selection, CD4+ T cells were purified from thawed PBMCs. The method was immunoSEQ multiplex PCR; TCRdb's version includes in-frame clones alone and lacks a portion of them. Counted here are tens of thousands of clones, 86% occurring once; the ten biggest clones make up 0.4% to 0.45%.

The clonotype comes from a human donor with classical Hodgkin lymphoma. Sequencing used CD4+ T cells from blood, obtained before the fourth cycle of nivolumab. This rearrangement joins TRBV6-5 to TRBJ2-7, with TRBD1 matching 8 bases. CDR3 loop: CASSKRQGTYEQYF. The DNA of the CDR3 is TGTGCCAGCAGCAAGAGACAGGGGACCTACGAGCAGTACTTC.